This paragraph reports one T cell receptor beta chain. This sample was taken from a study of blood T cell repertoires in COVID-19. Overall study: The United States, Italy and Spain were the sources of the acute and convalescent COVID-19 samples. T cells, B-cell-depleted T cells, or PBMCs provided the cDNA or gDNA that served as material.

Per the study methods: Amplifying reference gene primers gave estimates of nucleated cell counts. Method: immunoSEQ multiplex PCR; TCRdb's copy keeps in-frame clones and lacks some. The V and J calls and the clone size are those of that table, but D and trimming were determined from the DNA. The profile shows over 300,000 clones, more than 80% of them singletons. The sequence was obtained from a man younger than 35 who had recovered from COVID-19. Specimen: peripheral blood.

The CDR3: CASSPRREADEQFF. The CDR3 DNA is TGTGCCAGCAGCCCACGCAGAGAGGCAGATGAGCAGTTCTTC. V gene TRBV7-9 combines with J gene TRBJ2-1; no clear D. The CDR3 extends over 14 amino acids. Germline-derived CDR1 and CDR2 are SEHNR and FQNEAQ (reference sequence). V was pared by 5 bases and J by 8 bases, with 16 bases between.